This T cell receptor beta chain is drawn from a study of cytomegalovirus exposure and HLA in healthy donors. With V trimmed by 6 bases and J by 3 bases, 4 bases remained unmatched. The V gene's germline CDR1 is MNHNY and CDR2 SVGAGI (reference sequence). The CDR3 is 14 residues long. The study ran its PCR with 60 Vbeta and 13 Jbeta primers. Assay used: immunoSEQ multiplex PCR; TCRdb lists only in-frame clones, some missing. The sample records under 200,000 clones, about 76% being singletons. All donors participated as healthy donors of bone marrow. The chain employs TRBV6-6 and TRBJ2-1, with 8 positions matching TRBD2. The clonotype was recovered from a woman aged 18-29 years in good health and CMV-seropositive. Sequenced input: PBMCs. The CDR3: CASSFSGDYNEQFF. The CDR3 bases are TGTGCCAGCAGCTTTAGCGGGGACTACAATGAGCAGTTCTTC.